This entry concerns a single TCR beta chain. As yet, its antigen is unknown. Sequenced with the Oncomine TCR Beta short-read assay was DNA taken from cultured CD4+ T cells. TCRdb redid the calling of the PCR reads with MiXCR, one entry per CDR3 protein. The profile shows around 15,000 distinct CDR3 sequences, 45% to 65% of them singletons. J gave up 9 bases and V 6 bases, and 7 bases lay outside the gene matches. This CDR3 region has 14 residues. From germline, CDR1 is KGHDR and CDR2 SFDVKD. These data come from a study of vaccination and CD4 T cells after COVID-19. Study overall: Post-vaccine sampling followed dose two by a median about 69 days (range 14 to 241).

Treatment here: roughly 10-day PBMC culture with coronavirus spike peptide pools or control peptides (ViraFEST assay). The sample was CD4+ T cells from blood, cultured in vitro, taken before SARS-CoV-2 vaccination. The V gene is TRBV24-1, the J gene TRBJ2-1, with 10 bases fitting TRBD2. The TCR comes from a human donor who had recovered from COVID-19. CDR3 loop: CATSSSGRDLEQFF. In nucleotides, the CDR3 is TGTGCCACCAGTTCCAGCGGGAGGGATCTTGAGCAGTTCTTC.